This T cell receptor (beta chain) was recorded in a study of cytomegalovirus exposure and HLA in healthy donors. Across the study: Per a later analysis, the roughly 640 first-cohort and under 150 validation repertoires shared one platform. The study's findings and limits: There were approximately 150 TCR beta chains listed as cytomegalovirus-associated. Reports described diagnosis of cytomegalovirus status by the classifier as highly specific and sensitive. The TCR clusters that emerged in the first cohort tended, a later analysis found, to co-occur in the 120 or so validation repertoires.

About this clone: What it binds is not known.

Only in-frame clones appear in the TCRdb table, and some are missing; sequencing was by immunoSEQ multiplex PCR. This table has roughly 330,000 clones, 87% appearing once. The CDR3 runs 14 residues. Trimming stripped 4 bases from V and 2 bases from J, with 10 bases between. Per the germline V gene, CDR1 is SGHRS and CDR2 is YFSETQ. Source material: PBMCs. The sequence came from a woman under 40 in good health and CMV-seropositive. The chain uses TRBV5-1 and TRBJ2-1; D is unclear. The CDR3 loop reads CASSVFSAYNEQFF. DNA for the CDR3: TGCGCCAGCAGCGTTTTCAGCGCCTACAATGAGCAGTTCTTC.